Below, 13 T cell receptor beta chains from the same sample are listed, as sequenced in a study of OX40 agonist ivuxolimab in advanced cancers. TCRdb keeps only in-frame clones here, not all; method: immunoSEQ multiplex PCR. This table holds about 76,000 clones, about 87% found once. The sequenced sample was CD4+ or CD8+ T cells sorted from blood, obtained in a trial of the OX40 agonist ivuxolimab. All receptors derive from an adult with an advanced solid tumor such as melanoma, head and neck, liver or kidney cancer.

The rearrangement joins TRBV18 to TRBJ2-7; 7 positions match TRBD2. Germline loops: CDR1 KGHSH, CDR2 LQKENI. This CDR3 contains 13 residues. V gave up 2 bases and J gave up 7 bases; unmatched junction bases: 5. The DNA of the CDR3 is TGTGCCAGCTCACCATCCGTCGGGGGGGAGCAGTACGTC. Its translation is CASSPSVGGEQYV.

The rearrangement joins TRBV9 to TRBJ2-6; a possible D gene is TRBD2 (6 bases). Germline V gene data show CDR1 as SGDLS and CDR2 as YYNGEE. This CDR3 has 17 residues. The V gene lost 2 bases and the J gene lost 0 bases, with 12 bases spanning the gap. The CDR3 loop reads CASSVTMGGSGANVLTF. The CDR3 DNA is TGTGCCAGCAGCGTTACGATGGGGGGCTCTGGGGCCAACGTCCTGACTTTC. Looking up the rest from reference TRBV9 and TRBJ2-6 gives the full variable domain: DSGVTQTPKHLITATGQRVTLRCSPRSGDLSVYWYQQSLDQGLQFLIQYYNGEERAKGNILERFSAQQFPDLHSELNLSSLELGDSALYFCASSVTMGGSGANVLTFGAGSRLTVL.

The V and J genes are TRBV6-5 and TRBJ2-5; D remains unclear. The V end lost 11 bases, the J end lost 5 bases, and 12 bases lay between the germline ends. Germline V gene data show CDR1 as MNHEY and CDR2 as SVGAGI. The CDR3 runs 11 residues. The CDR3: CALGRGETQYF. The CDR3 nucleotides are TGTGCCCTCGGACGTGGCGAGACCCAGTACTTC.

The chain links TRBV5-6 to TRBJ1-1; D not resolved. The CDR3 consists of 13 residues. V was shortened by 5 bases and J by 1 base, with 9 bases between the two germline ends. Germline CDR1 and CDR2: SGHDT and YYEEEE. The CDR3 is CASSPDKNTEAFF. The CDR3 DNA sequence: TGTGCCAGCAGTCCAGACAAGAACACTGAAGCTTTCTTT.

This clone turned up a few times. This CDR3 reads CASSPDSHSNQPQHF. In DNA form, the CDR3 reads TGTGCCAGCTCACCAGACAGTCATAGCAATCAGCCCCAGCATTTT. This sequence joins TRBV18 and TRBJ1-5; the D gene is possibly TRBD1 (5 bases). Germline values: CDR1 KGHSH, CDR2 LQKENI. Trimming removed 2 bases at V and 0 bases at J, with 8 bases between. The CDR3 has 15 residues.

The V and J genes are TRBV28 and TRBJ1-1; the D gene is possibly TRBD1 (5 bases). CDR3 length equals 15 residues. Germline loops: CDR1 MDHEN, CDR2 SYDVKM. Trimming cost V 2 bases and J 0 bases, with 10 bases left between them. The CDR3 DNA is TGTGCCAGCAGTTTACGTGAAGGGGTGAACACTGAAGCTTTCTTT. Translation: CASSLREGVNTEAFF.

This clone was seen once. J is TRBJ1-2 and V is TRBV7-9, with TRBD1 identical over 9 bases. CDR3 length: 16 amino acids. Germline V gene lookup returns CDR1 SEHNR and CDR2 FQNEAQ (reference sequence). V lost 5 bases and J lost 8; bases outside the gene matches: 15. The CDR3 bases are TGTGCCAGCAGCATTGGACAGGGGCGTCTAGTTGGAGGCTACACCTTC. As protein: CASSIGQGRLVGGYTF.

This clone was detected only a few times. The chain joins TRBV6-5 to TRBJ1-1, with D maybe TRBD1 (5 bases). The CDR3 extends over 12 amino acids. From germline, CDR1 is MNHEY and CDR2 SVGAGI. V was clipped by 6 bases and J by 3 bases, with 8 bases between them. The CDR3 sequence: CASRRGDTEAFF. The CDR3 DNA follows: TGTGCCAGCAGAAGGGGAGACACTGAAGCTTTCTTT.

This chain links TRBV19 with TRBJ2-3; tentatively, D is TRBD1 (6 bases). Trimming removed 3 bases at V and 2 bases at J, with 12 bases between. The CDR3 totals 15 residues. The germline CDR1 and CDR2 sequences are LNHDA and SQIVND (reference sequence). The DNA of the CDR3 is TGTGCCAGTAGTATGGGGCAGGGGAACACAGATACGCAGTATTTT. This gives the protein CASSMGQGNTDTQYF.

The J gene is TRBJ1-5, the V gene TRBV28; no clear D. The germline V gene encodes CDR1 MDHEN and CDR2 SYDVKM. CDR3 length equals 14 residues. V was trimmed by 6 bases and J by 6 bases, leaving 15 bases between them. CDR3: CASRNRRGSQPQHF. The CDR3 DNA reads TGTGCCAGCAGGAACCGCCGGGGTAGTCAGCCCCAGCATTTT.

This clone has a handful of counts. The chain carries TRBV2 and TRBJ1-4; D unresolved. V was cut by 5 bases and J by 7 bases, with 8 bases left in between. This CDR3 has 12 amino acids. Germline V gene data show CDR1 as SNHLY and CDR2 as FYNNEI. In DNA, the CDR3 is TGTGCCAGCAGTTTACTCGTTGAAAAACTGTTTTTT. The encoded protein is CASSLLVEKLFF.

This clone has just a few counts. The V gene is TRBV15, the J gene TRBJ2-2, with TRBD2 as a possible D gene (5 bases). The V gene's germline CDR1 is LNHNV and CDR2 YYDKDF (reference sequence). The CDR3 runs to 14 residues. The V end was cut by 2 bases, the J end by 5 bases, with 9 bases between. As DNA, the CDR3 is TGTGCCACCAGCAGACCCACGGGGACCGGGGAGCTGTTTTTT. The encoded protein is CATSRPTGTGELFF.

CDR3 loop: CASSFDSNTDTQYF. CDR3 coding DNA: TGTGCCAGCAGCTTTGACAGCAACACAGATACGCAGTATTTT. V usage is TRBV11-2 and J usage is TRBJ2-3, with a weak D call TRBD1 (5 bases). The CDR3 sequence is 14 residues long. Trimming stripped 3 bases from V and 2 bases from J, with 9 bases between. Germline loops: CDR1 SGHAT, CDR2 FQNNGV.